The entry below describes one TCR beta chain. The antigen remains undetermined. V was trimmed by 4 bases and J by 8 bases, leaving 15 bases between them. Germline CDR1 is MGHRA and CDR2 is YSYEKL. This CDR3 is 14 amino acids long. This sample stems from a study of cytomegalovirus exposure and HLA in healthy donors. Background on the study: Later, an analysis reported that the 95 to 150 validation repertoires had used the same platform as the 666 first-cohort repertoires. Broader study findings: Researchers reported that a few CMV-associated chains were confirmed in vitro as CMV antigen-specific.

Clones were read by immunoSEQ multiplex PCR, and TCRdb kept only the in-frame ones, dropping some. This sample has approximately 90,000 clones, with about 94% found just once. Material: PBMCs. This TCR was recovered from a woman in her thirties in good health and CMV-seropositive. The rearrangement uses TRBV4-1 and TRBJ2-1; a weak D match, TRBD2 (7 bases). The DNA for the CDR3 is TGCGCCAGCAGCCCCTTGGGCGGGGGCGATGAGCAGTTCTTC. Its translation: CASSPLGGGDEQFF.